There are a few counts of the clone carrying this TCR beta chain. Its specificity is unknown. These data are taken from a study of post-analysis software for immune sequencing data. Across the study: Relapsing-remitting, secondary progressive and progressive-relapsing forms made up the multiple sclerosis disease courses.

Unique molecular identifiers featured in each of the TCR beta cDNA libraries. Once roughly 0.85 to 11 million T cells were used, roughly 0.5 million cDNA molecules resulted. Each CDR3 protein gets one entry after TCRdb re-called the PCR reads with MiXCR. In the table there are roughly 200,000 distinct CDR3 sequences, approximately 29% of which are singletons. The study, taken as a whole, reports: Samples prepared in the same batch strongly co-clustered by F measure. In patients, TRBV5-6, TRBV5-1 and TRBV20-1 belonged to 4 or 5 TRBV segments found more frequently than in controls.

The V gene lost 3 bases and the J gene lost 4 bases, with 7 bases spanning the gap. The CDR3 loop spans 13 amino acids. Germline V gene lookup returns CDR1 MNHEY and CDR2 SMNVEV (reference sequence). Sequencing was done on a sample of blood. The receptor was derived from a girl under 18 with multiple sclerosis. The V call is TRBV27, the J call TRBJ1-5; unclear D gene. The CDR3 here is CASSFDGNQPQHF. The DNA for the CDR3 is TGTGCCAGCAGTTTTGACGGGAATCAGCCCCAGCATTTT.